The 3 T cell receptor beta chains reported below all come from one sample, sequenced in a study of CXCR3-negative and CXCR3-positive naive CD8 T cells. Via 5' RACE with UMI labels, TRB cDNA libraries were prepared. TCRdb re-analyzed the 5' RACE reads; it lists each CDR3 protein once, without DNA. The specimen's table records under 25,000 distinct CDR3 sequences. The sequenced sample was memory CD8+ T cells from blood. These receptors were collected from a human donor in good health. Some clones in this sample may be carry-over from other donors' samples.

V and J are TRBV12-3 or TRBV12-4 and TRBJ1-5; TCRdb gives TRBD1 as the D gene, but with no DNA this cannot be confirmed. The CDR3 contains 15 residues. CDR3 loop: CASSSAQGVHQPQHF.

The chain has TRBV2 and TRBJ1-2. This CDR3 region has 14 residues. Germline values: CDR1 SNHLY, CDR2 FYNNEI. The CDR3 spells CASSITSSLWGYTF.

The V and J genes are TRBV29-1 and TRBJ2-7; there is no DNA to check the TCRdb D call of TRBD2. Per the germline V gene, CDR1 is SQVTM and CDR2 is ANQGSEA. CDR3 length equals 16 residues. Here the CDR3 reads CSVVGGGDGKTYEQYF.